Reported below is one T cell receptor beta chain. Germline V gives CDR1 LNHDA, CDR2 SQIVND (reference sequence). V was clipped by 6 bases and J by 9 bases, with 12 bases between them. This CDR3 has 12 amino acids. This specimen comes from a study of blood T cell repertoires in COVID-19. The repertoire was sequenced with immunoSEQ multiplex PCR; TCRdb's copy has only in-frame clones and lacks some. Of under 200,000 clones listed, around nine tenths are singletons. The chain has TRBV19 and TRBJ1-5; no clear D gene. This receptor was taken from a woman aged 50 to 60 who had recovered from COVID-19. The sequencing sample was made of PBMCs or T cells enriched from blood (not recorded which). The CDR3 DNA is TGTGCCAGTAGGCCCCTAGTGGGGCCCCAGCATTTT. As protein: CASRPLVGPQHF.